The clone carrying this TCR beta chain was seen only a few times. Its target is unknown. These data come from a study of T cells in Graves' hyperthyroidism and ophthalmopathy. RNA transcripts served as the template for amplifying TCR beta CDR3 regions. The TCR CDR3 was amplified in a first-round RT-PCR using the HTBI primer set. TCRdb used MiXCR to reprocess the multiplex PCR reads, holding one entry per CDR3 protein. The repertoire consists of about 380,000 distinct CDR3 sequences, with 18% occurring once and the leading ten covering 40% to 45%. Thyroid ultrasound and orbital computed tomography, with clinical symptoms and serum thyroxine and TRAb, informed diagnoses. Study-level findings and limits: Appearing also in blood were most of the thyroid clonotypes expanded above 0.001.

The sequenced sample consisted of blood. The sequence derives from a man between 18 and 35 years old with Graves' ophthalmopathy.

Here the CDR3 reads CASSEVVGPSDEQFF. The CDR3 DNA sequence: TGTGCCAGCAGTGAAGTTGTGGGCCCATCCGATGAGCAGTTCTTC. This rearrangement joins TRBV6-1 to TRBJ2-1; no reliable D call. Germline assignment: CDR1 MNHNS and CDR2 SASEGT. The germline V and J ends were trimmed by 1 base and 8 bases, with 15 bases remaining between them. This CDR3 is built from 15 residues.